This T cell receptor beta chain appears in the sequencing data of a study of beta chain features in type 1 diabetes. Sequenced material consisted of expressed TCRB transcripts (all of the isolated RNA was reverse transcribed). The assay was immunoSEQ multiplex PCR, and TCRdb's table has in-frame clones only and misses some. The sample carries 120,000 to 150,000 clones, about 10% recorded once. Germline values: CDR1 SGHRS, CDR2 YFSETQ. This CDR3 contains 14 residues. V was clipped by 0 bases and J by 4 bases, with 8 bases between them. This clone has more than one count but fewer than ten. The chain has TRBV5-1 and TRBJ2-1, with D possibly TRBD1 on 6 matching bases. The clonotype comes from a man younger than 35 in good health. The source material was naive CD4+ T cells from blood. In DNA form, the CDR3 reads TGCGCCAGCAGCTTGGGGGGGCATTACAATGAGCAGTTCTTC. Protein product: CASSLGGHYNEQFF.